One sample yielded the 24 T cell receptor beta chains listed below, sequenced in a study of blood T cell repertoires in COVID-19. Method: immunoSEQ multiplex PCR; TCRdb's copy keeps in-frame clones and lacks some. Of 300,000 to 450,000 clones listed, around 87% are singletons. Sequencing used PBMCs or T cells enriched from blood (not recorded which). The receptors were gathered from a young man who had recovered from COVID-19.

The rearrangement uses TRBV19 and TRBJ1-1, with 9 bases that match TRBD1. The CDR3 extends over 15 amino acids. CDR1 is LNHDA and CDR2 is SQIVND in the germline V gene (reference sequence). V shed 7 bases, J shed 3 bases, and the junction held 9 bases outside the gene matches. The CDR3 loop is CASMPGQGIDTEAFF. CDR3 sequence (DNA): TGTGCCAGTATGCCGGGACAGGGAATTGACACTGAAGCTTTCTTT. Supplemented by reference TRBV19 and TRBJ1-1, the full variable domain reads DGGITQSPKYLFRKEGQNVTLSCEQNLNHDAMYWYRQDPGQGLRLIYYSQIVNDFQKGDIAEGYSVSREKKESFPLTVTSAQKNPTAFYLCASMPGQGIDTEAFFGQGTRLTVV.

V gene TRBV3-1 (or the pseudogene TRBV3-2) combines with J gene TRBJ1-3; a possible D gene is TRBD1 (5 bases). CDR3 size: 16 residues. Germline V gene data show CDR1 as LGHDT and CDR2 as YNNKEL (reference sequence). With 0 bases removed from V and 4 bases from J, the gap between germline ends came to 13 bases. The DNA of the CDR3 is TGTGCCAGCAGCCAAGACGCAGGGCTCTCCGGAAACACCATATATTTT. Protein product: CASSQDAGLSGNTIYF.

This CDR3 reads CASSPRLARNEQYF. CDR3 sequence (DNA): TGTGCCAGCAGCCCCCGACTAGCCAGGAATGAGCAGTACTTC. V is TRBV9 and J is TRBJ2-7; 7 nucleotides agree with TRBD2. Germline V gene data show CDR1 as SGDLS and CDR2 as YYNGEE. V gave up 4 bases and J gave up 7 bases; unmatched junction bases: 11. There are 14 residues in the CDR3.

The chain combines TRBV5-1 with TRBJ2-7; the D is unclear. The V gene lost 6 bases and the J gene lost 6 bases, with 4 bases spanning the gap. The length of the CDR3 is 9 residues. The germline CDR1 and CDR2 sequences are SGHRS and YFSETQ. CDR3 loop: CASIIEQYF. Here the CDR3 DNA reads TGCGCCAGCATTATCGAGCAGTACTTC.

V usage is TRBV7-9 and J usage is TRBJ1-2; D unresolved. V lost 4 bases and J lost 6, with 15 bases in between. CDR1 is SEHNR, CDR2 FQNEAQ, per germline (reference sequence). The CDR3 extends over 14 amino acids. In nucleotides, the CDR3 is TGTGCCAGCAGCTCTTCGGGTCTCGGAGATGGCTACACCTTC. This translates into CASSSSGLGDGYTF.

V is TRBV24-1 and J is TRBJ2-1; 8 nucleotides line up with TRBD1. The germline V gene encodes CDR1 KGHDR and CDR2 SFDVKD. The V and J ends lost 3 bases and 3 bases, in that order; junction bases with no gene match: 12. The CDR3 is made up of 18 amino acids. CDR3 protein: CATSDRFRWTGSYNEQFF. DNA of the CDR3: TGTGCCACCAGTGATCGGTTCCGTTGGACAGGGAGCTACAATGAGCAGTTCTTC.

CDR3 coding DNA: TGTGCCATCAGTGGGACTAGCGGCCACTACAATGAGCAGTTCTTC. This translates into CAISGTSGHYNEQFF. The V and J genes are TRBV10-3 and TRBJ2-1, with 10 positions matching TRBD2. CDR1 is ENHRY, CDR2 SYGVKD, per germline. Unmatched junction bases numbered 3, after V lost 4 bases and J lost 3 bases. This CDR3 is 15 amino acids long.

This chain connects TRBV12-5 to TRBJ1-5; 8 bases match TRBD1. The CDR3 is 13 residues long. V trimming: 7 bases; J trimming: 6 bases; junction bases outside the gene matches: 5. Germline V gene lookup returns CDR1 LGHNT and CDR2 FRNRAP. The CDR3 DNA reads as TGTGCTAGTGTTAATACAGGGGGTCAGCCCCAGCATTTT. Translation gives CASVNTGGQPQHF.

CDR3 sequence (DNA): TGTGCCAGCTCATCCGACAGGGGAGGGTATGGCTACACCTTC. It codes for CASSSDRGGYGYTF. This sequence joins TRBV18 and TRBJ1-2; the match to TRBD1 covers 8 bases. Germline CDR1 reads KGHSH; CDR2 reads LQKENI. This CDR3 has 14 amino acids. V gave up 5 bases and J gave up 5 bases; unmatched junction bases: 7.

The rearrangement links TRBV19 to TRBJ2-7, with TRBD2 identical over 8 bases. Trimming took 4 bases from V and 1 from J; bases not matched to a gene: 9. Per the germline V gene, CDR1 is LNHDA and CDR2 is SQIVND (reference sequence). This CDR3 comprises 16 residues. In nucleotides, the CDR3 is TGTGCCAGTAGTACAAAAACTAGCGGACCTTCCTACGAGCAGTACTTC. It translates to CASSTKTSGPSYEQYF.

The chain has TRBV10-3 and TRBJ2-1, with D possibly being TRBD1 or TRBD2 (5 bases each). The V gene lost 4 bases and the J gene lost 7 bases, with 14 bases spanning the gap. CDR1 and CDR2 from the germline V gene are ENHRY and SYGVKD. The CDR3 has 14 amino acids. The CDR3 loop reads CAISGSGQLNEQFF. CDR3 in DNA: TGTGCCATCAGTGGGTCGGGGCAGCTTAATGAGCAGTTCTTC.

The J gene is TRBJ2-6, the V gene TRBV7-3; D may be TRBD1 (6 bases). This CDR3 is 13 amino acids long. Germline V lookup: CDR1 SGHTA, CDR2 FQGTGA. With 5 bases removed from V and 7 bases from J, the gap between germline ends came to 9 bases. The CDR3 nucleotides are TGTGCCAGCAGCCTACAGGGTGCCAACGTCCTGACTTTC. This encodes CASSLQGANVLTF.

This clone showed up just once. The rearrangement joins TRBV2 to TRBJ2-2; 11 bases agree with TRBD2. With V trimmed by 7 bases and J by 2 bases, 3 bases remained unmatched. CDR1 is SNHLY and CDR2 is FYNNEI in the germline V gene. This CDR3 spans 15 amino acids. CDR3 residues: CASTGLAGNTGELFF. CDR3 coding DNA: TGTGCCAGCACCGGACTAGCGGGTAACACCGGGGAGCTGTTTTTT. The entire variable domain, with the rest obtained from reference TRBV2 and TRBJ2-2, is as follows: EPEVTQTPSHQVTQMGQEVILRCVPISNHLYFYWYRQILGQKVEFLVSFYNNEISEKSEIFDDQFSVERPDGSNFTLKIRSTKLEDSAMYFCASTGLAGNTGELFFGEGSRLTVL.

This clone showed up just once. The rearrangement joins TRBV4-2 to TRBJ2-7, with D tentatively TRBD1 (5 bases). Germline V gives CDR1 LGHNA, CDR2 YNFKEQ. V lost 2 bases, J lost 0 bases, and 11 bases lay in between. This CDR3 comprises 15 residues. The CDR3 DNA reads TGTGCCAGCAGCCAATGGGGCCTCAGCTCCTACGAGCAGTACTTC. It yields the protein CASSQWGLSSYEQYF.

The chain carries TRBV12-3 or TRBV12-4 and TRBJ1-5, with a tentative D call TRBD1 (5 bases). This CDR3 contains 13 residues. The V end was cut by 5 bases, the J end by 11 bases, with 16 bases between. For the CDR3, the DNA is TGTGCCAGCAGTCTCGACAGTCCCTTGGCCCAGCATTTT. Amino acid sequence: CASSLDSPLAQHF.

The rearrangement uses TRBV19 and TRBJ2-3; no definite D call. The germline V and J ends were trimmed by 5 bases and 3 bases, with 12 bases remaining between them. This CDR3 has 14 amino acids. Per the germline V gene, CDR1 is LNHDA and CDR2 is SQIVND (reference sequence). The DNA of the CDR3 is TGTGCCAGTAGTGCCCGCGCTACGACAGATACGCAGTATTTT. This gives the protein CASSARATTDTQYF.

J is TRBJ2-7 and V is TRBV6-5; maybe TRBD2 (6 bases). V was shortened by 11 bases and J by 2 bases, with 19 bases between the two germline ends. CDR3 length: 14 amino acids. Germline assignment: CDR1 MNHEY and CDR2 SVGAGI. The CDR3: CAGDLWHRPYEQYF. The CDR3 nucleotides read TGTGCCGGGGACTTATGGCACAGACCCTACGAGCAGTACTTC.

V gene TRBV28 combines with J gene TRBJ2-7, with D tentatively TRBD2 (6 bases). Trimming took off 3 bases at V and 4 bases at J, with 13 bases between the two ends. The germline gives CDR1 MDHEN, CDR2 SYDVKM. The length of the CDR3 is 14 residues. The CDR3, as DNA: TGTGCCAGCAGTTTGGGCGGGACCGGATACGAGCAGTACTTC. Translating gives CASSLGGTGYEQYF.

This clone was seen a single time. DNA for the CDR3: TGTGCCAGCAGTCCAGGGGGCTATGGCTACACCTTC. Translating gives CASSPGGYGYTF. The V gene is TRBV2, the J gene TRBJ1-2; 7 nucleotides align to TRBD1. V trimming: 5 bases; J trimming: 4 bases; junction bases outside the gene matches: 1. CDR3 length equals 12 residues. The germline V gene encodes CDR1 SNHLY and CDR2 FYNNEI.

The chain uses TRBV11-2 and TRBJ1-1; no reliable D call. Germline CDR1 and CDR2: SGHAT and FQNNGV. The CDR3 is 16 amino acids. V gave up 5 bases and J gave up 0 bases, with 16 bases separating them. CDR3 bases: TGTGCCAGCAGCCCTGTTCAAGGGAGGTTGAACACTGAAGCTTTCTTT. Its protein is CASSPVQGRLNTEAFF.

This chain links TRBV28 with TRBJ2-1, with 10 positions matching TRBD2. The CDR3 sequence is 19 residues long. Germline assignment: CDR1 MDHEN and CDR2 SYDVKM. Trimming took 2 bases from V and 4 from J; bases not matched to a gene: 14. The CDR3 here is CASSLSPLAGVLPYNEQFF. The CDR3 DNA reads as TGTGCCAGCAGTTTAAGTCCCCTAGCGGGAGTCTTACCGTACAATGAGCAGTTCTTC. Together with reference TRBV28 and TRBJ2-1, the CDR3 gives the full variable domain: DVKVTQSSRYLVKRTGEKVFLECVQDMDHENMFWYRQDPGLGLRLIYFSYDVKMKEKGDIPEGYSVSREKKERFSLILESASTNQTSMYLCASSLSPLAGVLPYNEQFFGPGTRLTVL.

DNA of the CDR3: TGTGCCAGCAGTGGTAGGAGGGAGACCCAGTACTTC. It encodes CASSGRRETQYF. This chain links TRBV28 with TRBJ2-5; D possibly corresponds to TRBD2 (5 bases). The CDR3 has 12 amino acids. The V end was cut by 5 bases, the J end by 5 bases, with 9 bases between. The V gene's germline CDR1 is MDHEN and CDR2 SYDVKM.

The chain combines TRBV15 with TRBJ2-7; a weak D match, TRBD1 (6 bases). Germline-derived CDR1 and CDR2 are LNHNV and YYDKDF (reference sequence). This CDR3 has 15 amino acids. V dropped 1 base and J dropped 3 bases, with 13 bases sitting between them. CDR3 residues: CATSRGSWDNYEQYF. In nucleotides, the CDR3 is TGTGCCACCAGCAGAGGTTCCTGGGACAACTACGAGCAGTACTTC.

The chain carries TRBV2 and TRBJ2-7; possible D gene TRBD1, 6 bases. Germline assignment: CDR1 SNHLY and CDR2 FYNNEI. The CDR3 length is 13 residues. Between the trimmed V and J ends, which lost 6 bases and 3 bases, there was a span of 12 bases. The CDR3 DNA reads TGTGCCAGCAGGGCAGGGGCCGGCTACGAGCAGTACTTC. Residues: CASRAGAGYEQYF.